The 18 T cell receptor beta chains given below trace back to one sample, sequenced in a study of long-term antiretroviral therapy in people with HIV. immunoSEQ v3.0 was run at survey level. Clones were read by immunoSEQ multiplex PCR, and TCRdb kept only the in-frame ones, dropping some. The table has about 24,000 clones, around 84% seen once. The sequencing used unsorted PBMCs, collected 4.4 years after starting antiretroviral therapy. The receptor source for this set is a man aged 25-40 years with HIV.

V usage is TRBV2 and J usage is TRBJ2-1; D remains ambiguous. This CDR3 is built from 12 residues. Germline loops: CDR1 SNHLY, CDR2 FYNNEI. V was clipped by 8 bases and J by 7 bases, with 12 bases between them. The CDR3 loop is CASLPDLNEQFF. The CDR3 DNA reads TGTGCCAGCCTCCCAGATTTAAATGAGCAGTTCTTC.

This clone appeared a few times. The chain employs TRBV14 and TRBJ2-7; TRBD2 matches at 9 bases. V lost 4 bases to trimming and J lost 3 bases; unmatched junction nucleotides: 7. This CDR3 is 15 amino acids long. Germline V gene lookup returns CDR1 SGHDN and CDR2 FVKESK. In nucleotides, the CDR3 is TGTGCCAGCAGCCCGCCTGGGACTAGCTTCTACGAGCAGTACTTC. This codes for CASSPPGTSFYEQYF.

The rearrangement uses TRBV4-1 and TRBJ1-1; D ambiguous. CDR3 length: 15 amino acids. Per germline, CDR1 MGHRA and CDR2 YSYEKL. Trimming removed 1 base at V and 6 bases at J, with 15 bases between. CDR3 bases: TGCGCCAGCAGCCAAGTATGGCAGACGGTTTCTGAAGCTTTCTTT. Translation: CASSQVWQTVSEAFF.

This clone was seen just once. The V and J genes are TRBV7-2 and TRBJ2-1, with D uncertain. The CDR3 has 11 residues. V lost 6 bases, J lost 8 bases, and 8 bases lay in between. The V gene's germline CDR1 is SGHTA and CDR2 FQGNSA. The CDR3 here is CASSSFDEQFF. CDR3 bases: TGTGCCAGCAGTTCTTTCGATGAGCAGTTCTTC.

A few counts support this clone. The rearrangement joins TRBV19 to TRBJ2-7; 10 nucleotides align to TRBD1. V dropped 6 bases and J dropped 0; count of bases not matched to a gene: 5. The CDR3 is 15 amino acids. Germline V gives CDR1 LNHDA, CDR2 SQIVND (reference sequence). DNA for the CDR3: TGTGCCAGTAGACCCGGGACAGGGGTCTCCTACGAGCAGTACTTC. It codes for CASRPGTGVSYEQYF.

Details on this clone: The identical CDR3 is also encoded by other nucleotide sequences in the sample. The chain has TRBV19 and TRBJ2-7; no reliable D call. CDR1 and CDR2 from the germline V gene are LNHDA and SQIVND (reference sequence). Deletions cut 5 bases from V and 4 bases from J, with 6 bases between. The CDR3 extends over 11 amino acids. The CDR3 loop is CASSSRYEQYF. In DNA, the CDR3 is TGTGCCAGTAGTTCTCGATACGAGCAGTACTTC. Looking up the rest from reference TRBV19 and TRBJ2-7 gives the full variable domain: DGGITQSPKYLFRKEGQNVTLSCEQNLNHDAMYWYRQDPGQGLRLIYYSQIVNDFQKGDIAEGYSVSREKKESFPLTVTSAQKNPTAFYLCASSSRYEQYFGPGTRLTVT.

This clone has just a few counts. The chain is built from TRBV14 and TRBJ1-1; D is unresolved. V was clipped by 0 bases and J by 1 base, with 18 bases between them. The germline V gene encodes CDR1 SGHDN and CDR2 FVKESK. The CDR3 spans 18 residues. The CDR3 DNA is TGTGCCAGCAGCCAAGATAGCCCAGTAACCGGCCGGAACACTGAAGCTTTCTTT. Its translation: CASSQDSPVTGRNTEAFF.

This rearrangement joins TRBV4-1 to TRBJ1-4, with D possibly TRBD1 on 5 matching bases. The CDR3 has 15 amino acids. V was shortened by 2 bases and J by 2 bases, with 9 bases between the two germline ends. Germline values: CDR1 MGHRA, CDR2 YSYEKL. The CDR3 here is CASSQTGRTNEKLFF. The DNA of the CDR3 is TGCGCCAGCAGCCAAACGGGGCGGACTAATGAAAAACTGTTTTTT.

The chain links TRBV2 to TRBJ1-1, with unresolved D. Germline lookup yields CDR1 SNHLY and CDR2 FYNNEI. The CDR3 runs to 11 residues. V shed 5 bases and J shed 3 bases, with 4 bases lying between them. The DNA for the CDR3 is TGTGCCAGCAGTAGACACACTGAAGCTTTCTTT. It is translated as CASSRHTEAFF.

The chain has TRBV9 and TRBJ1-4; weak D call: TRBD1 (5 bases). Between the trimmed V and J ends, which lost 1 base and 0 bases, there was a span of 10 bases. Per the germline V gene, CDR1 is SGDLS and CDR2 is YYNGEE. This CDR3 contains 16 residues. This CDR3 reads CASSVTGSATNEKLFF. Written as DNA, the CDR3 is TGTGCCAGCAGCGTAACAGGATCTGCAACTAATGAAAAACTGTTTTTT.

The sample holds a few counts of this clone. The chain carries TRBV2 and TRBJ1-6; 8 bases agree with TRBD1. CDR1 and CDR2 (germline): SNHLY, FYNNEI. CDR3 length: 14 amino acids. J lost 7 bases, V lost 3 bases, and 2 bases had no gene match. The CDR3 DNA sequence: TGTGCCAGCAGTGATAACAGGGGGAATTCACCCCTCCACTTT. Its protein product is CASSDNRGNSPLHF.

V is TRBV7-9 and J is TRBJ1-3; D is possibly TRBD1 (6 bases). CDR1 is SEHNR and CDR2 is FQNEAQ in the germline V gene (reference sequence). This CDR3 spans 16 amino acids. The V end was cut by 5 bases, the J end by 2 bases, with 16 bases between. CDR3 loop: CASSEHEQGAGNTIYF. Written as DNA, the CDR3 is TGTGCCAGCAGCGAACACGAACAGGGAGCTGGAAACACCATATATTTT. The complete variable domain, with remaining parts taken from reference TRBV7-9 and TRBJ1-3, reads DTGVSQNPRHKITKRGQNVTFRCDPISEHNRLYWYRQTLGQGPEFLTYFQNEAQLEKSRLLSDRFSAERPKGSFSTLEIQRTEQGDSAMYLCASSEHEQGAGNTIYFGEGSWLTVV.

The rearrangement links TRBV7-9 to TRBJ2-1; 12 positions match TRBD2. The CDR3 sequence is 15 residues long. CDR1 is SEHNR, CDR2 FQNEAQ, per germline (reference sequence). Trimming at V came to 5 bases and at J to 7 bases, leaving 6 bases not matched to a gene. Here the CDR3 reads CASSQTSGGHNEQFF. The CDR3 DNA reads TGTGCCAGCAGCCAGACTAGCGGGGGCCATAATGAGCAGTTCTTC.

This clone was detected a few times. The chain links TRBV19 to TRBJ2-7; possibly TRBD2 for D (5 bases). V lost 5 bases and J lost 6, with 14 bases in between. Germline CDR1 and CDR2: LNHDA and SQIVND (reference sequence). This CDR3 has 13 amino acids. The CDR3 is CASSPLPGSEQYF. As DNA, the CDR3 is TGTGCCAGTAGTCCCCTTCCGGGGAGCGAGCAGTACTTC.

CDR3 coding DNA: TGTGCCAGTAGTATATACCGGGACAGGAACACAGATACGCAGTATTTT. It translates to CASSIYRDRNTDTQYF. The genes are TRBV19 and TRBJ2-3, with 8 bases lining up with TRBD1. The CDR3 runs 16 residues. Germline loops: CDR1 LNHDA, CDR2 SQIVND (reference sequence). V lost 2 bases and J lost 2; bases outside the gene matches: 6.

This clone was seen a few times. V and J are TRBV10-3 and TRBJ2-3, with D possibly called TRBD1 or TRBD2 (5 bases each). The germline V gene encodes CDR1 ENHRY and CDR2 SYGVKD. The ends were cut back, 6 bases at V and 5 bases at J, with 15 bases in the middle. The length of the CDR3 is 14 residues. This CDR3 is CAIRGTAAGDTQYF. The CDR3, as DNA: TGTGCCATCAGGGGGACGGCTGCCGGAGATACGCAGTATTTT.

V usage is TRBV20-1 and J usage is TRBJ2-1; D call uncertain. V lost 5 bases to trimming and J lost 7 bases, with 6 bases between them. Germline assignment: CDR1 DFQATT and CDR2 SNEGSKA (reference sequence). The CDR3 length is 10 residues. Here the CDR3 DNA reads TGCAGTGCTGCCGTTAATGAGCAGTTCTTC. Protein product: CSAAVNEQFF.

Concerning this clone: The germline gene is not matched at one end of the junction; a read error may be the cause. This sequence joins TRBV2 and TRBJ1-2, with unresolved D. Germline V gene data show CDR1 as SNHLY and CDR2 as FYNNEI. The CDR3 is made up of 16 amino acids. DNA for the CDR3: TGTGCCAGCAGGGAAGTTGGTAAAGTGTCTAACTATGGCTACACCTTC. It specifies CASREVGKVSNYGYTF.